The 27 T cell receptor beta chains below were found in one sample sequenced in a study of a mutant IDH1 vaccine in newly diagnosed glioma (dated by TCRdb to 2020 to 2023). This specimen's time point label, per the study, means: week 23, last vaccination. A 20-mer mutant IDH1 peptide at 300 micrograms in Montanide made up each vaccine dose, which was injected subcutaneously together with topical imiquimod. Libraries were constructed by the immunoSEQ multiplex PCR assay. TCRdb stores this immuneACCESS table with in-frame sequences only. Part of the clones is absent; in the studies checked, under half of the shortfall reflects unresolved V genes, and no reason is known for the rest. Across this sample there are under 45,000 clones, with roughly 84% seen only once. The leading ten clones occupy over 2% of the sample. The antigens these receptors bind are not known. Sequenced material: PBMCs, taken from a glioma patient whose treatment included an IDH1 peptide vaccine. These receptors all come from a woman between 18 and 29 years old with glioma. Some clones in this sample may be carry-over from other donors' samples.

This clone was counted between two and nine times. The chain uses TRBV7-9 and TRBJ2-2; D gene ambiguous. The CDR3 spans 12 residues. Germline CDR1 is SEHNR and CDR2 is FQNEAQ (reference sequence). V gave up 2 bases and J gave up 6 bases, with 4 bases separating them. CDR3 loop: CASSLRPGELFF. The CDR3 DNA reads TGTGCCAGCAGCTTAAGGCCCGGGGAGCTGTTTTTT. Full variable domain (missing parts from reference TRBV7-9 and TRBJ2-2): DTGVSQNPRHKITKRGQNVTFRCDPISEHNRLYWYRQTLGQGPEFLTYFQNEAQLEKSRLLSDRFSAERPKGSFSTLEIQRTEQGDSAMYLCASSLRPGELFFGEGSRLTVL.

The V call is TRBV4-1, the J call TRBJ1-6, with 7 bases fitting TRBD1. Germline V gives CDR1 MGHRA, CDR2 YSYEKL. The junction had 9 bases not matched to a gene; V was cut back by 0 bases and J by 7 bases. This CDR3 is 17 amino acids long. The CDR3 DNA reads as TGCGCCAGCAGCCAAGAAAACAGGGGTATGTGGAATTCACCCCTCCACTTT. This gives the protein CASSQENRGMWNSPLHF.

This chain connects TRBV6-5 to TRBJ1-4; TRBD1 matches at 8 bases. V dropped 0 bases and J dropped 7; count of bases not matched to a gene: 1. In germline, CDR1 is MNHEY, CDR2 SVGAGI. This CDR3 has 14 amino acids. Here the CDR3 DNA reads TGTGCCAGCAGTTACTCGGACAGGGTTGAAAAACTGTTTTTT. It translates to CASSYSDRVEKLFF.

This chain uses TRBV2 with TRBJ1-5, with 7 bases that match TRBD1. The CDR3 consists of 14 residues. Germline lookup yields CDR1 SNHLY and CDR2 FYNNEI. The V and J ends lost 7 bases and 4 bases, in that order; junction bases with no gene match: 7. CDR3 sequence (DNA): TGTGCCAGCACAACAGGGGTTGGGAATCAGCCCCAGCATTTT. Residues: CASTTGVGNQPQHF. The full variable domain, rest sourced from reference TRBV2 and TRBJ1-5, is EPEVTQTPSHQVTQMGQEVILRCVPISNHLYFYWYRQILGQKVEFLVSFYNNEISEKSEIFDDQFSVERPDGSNFTLKIRSTKLEDSAMYFCASTTGVGNQPQHFGDGTRLSIL.

This clone has more than one count but fewer than ten. The gene calls are TRBV27 and TRBJ2-2, with 8 bases aligning to TRBD1. The germline V gene has CDR1 MNHEY and CDR2 SMNVEV (reference sequence). Germline trimming cut 6 bases from V and 3 bases from J; bases unmatched to any gene: 9. CDR3 length equals 16 residues. CDR3 loop: CASSPDRAEDTGELFF. The CDR3 DNA sequence: TGTGCCAGCAGCCCGGACAGGGCTGAGGACACCGGGGAGCTGTTTTTT.

The chain is built from TRBV27 and TRBJ2-7, with 8 bases matching TRBD1. In germline, CDR1 is MNHEY, CDR2 SMNVEV (reference sequence). The trim removed 5 bases at V and 3 bases at J, leaving 3 bases unmatched. This CDR3 contains 13 residues. CDR3 DNA: TGTGCCAGCAGTCCAGGACAGGGCTACGAGCAGTACTTC. This gives the protein CASSPGQGYEQYF.

V is TRBV7-9 and J is TRBJ1-2; TRBD1 matches at 7 bases. Germline V CDR1 and CDR2: SEHNR, FQNEAQ (reference sequence). The trim removed 2 bases at V and 6 bases at J, leaving 15 bases unmatched. The CDR3 length is 17 residues. The CDR3 here is CASSLRQGASNKDGYTF. Written as DNA, the CDR3 is TGTGCCAGCAGCTTAAGACAGGGAGCGTCGAATAAAGATGGCTACACCTTC.

The rearrangement links TRBV9 to TRBJ2-5, with D perhaps being TRBD1 or TRBD2 (6 bases each). The CDR3 contains 15 residues. Germline assignment: CDR1 SGDLS and CDR2 YYNGEE. With 0 bases removed from V and 2 bases from J, the gap between germline ends came to 11 bases. The CDR3 bases are TGTGCCAGCAGCGTAGGGGGGGCTAGGCAAGAGACCCAGTACTTC. Amino acids: CASSVGGARQETQYF. Based on the CDR3 plus reference TRBV9 and TRBJ2-5, the full variable domain is DSGVTQTPKHLITATGQRVTLRCSPRSGDLSVYWYQQSLDQGLQFLIQYYNGEERAKGNILERFSAQQFPDLHSELNLSSLELGDSALYFCASSVGGARQETQYFGPGTRLLVL.

The J gene is TRBJ2-5, the V gene TRBV19; D remains unclear. The CDR3 extends over 11 amino acids. V was cut by 3 bases and J by 5 bases, with 4 bases left in between. The germline gives CDR1 LNHDA, CDR2 SQIVND (reference sequence). The CDR3 DNA reads TGTGCCAGTAGTATGGGGGAGACCCAGTACTTC. Translation gives CASSMGETQYF.

This clone was observed a single time. V and J are TRBV5-5 and TRBJ2-3, with 11 positions matching TRBD2. Unmatched junction bases numbered 3, after V lost 0 bases and J lost 3 bases. Germline CDR1 reads SGHKS; CDR2 reads YYEKEE (reference sequence). This CDR3 contains 16 residues. CDR3 nucleotide sequence: TGTGCCAGCAGCTTGGCGACTAGCGGGGATACAGATACGCAGTATTTT. It encodes CASSLATSGDTDTQYF.

This sequence joins TRBV6-5 and TRBJ2-3; no firm D call. V gave up 0 bases and J gave up 6 bases, with 13 bases separating them. Germline CDR1 MNHEY, CDR2 SVGAGI. CDR3 length: 15 residues. The DNA of the CDR3 is TGTGCCAGCAGTTACTCGAGAGCCGGCAGGGATACGCAGTATTTT. The encoded protein is CASSYSRAGRDTQYF.

V usage is TRBV13 and J usage is TRBJ2-7; D tentatively fits TRBD1 or TRBD2 (5 bases each). The CDR3 runs 12 residues. V shed 4 bases and J shed 12 bases, with 16 bases lying between them. Germline values: CDR1 PRHDT, CDR2 FYEKMQ (reference sequence). CDR3: CASSSMDSGRYF. Here the CDR3 DNA reads TGTGCCAGCAGCTCGATGGACTCGGGACGGTACTTC.

V is TRBV12-5 and J is TRBJ1-3; the D is unclear. The CDR3 sequence is 15 residues long. V lost 4 bases to trimming and J lost 4 bases, with 14 bases between them. Per germline, CDR1 LGHNT and CDR2 FRNRAP. The CDR3 coding sequence is TGTGCTAGTGGTTCGGACGTTCTGTACGGAAACACCATATATTTT. Its protein is CASGSDVLYGNTIYF.

The V and J genes are TRBV14 and TRBJ1-6, with D perhaps matching TRBD1 (5 bases). Trimming left V 1 base short and J 7 bases short, with 14 bases between. CDR3 length: 16 residues. Germline loops: CDR1 SGHDN, CDR2 FVKESK. The CDR3: CASSQAQGLSNSPLHF. DNA for the CDR3: TGTGCCAGCAGCCAAGCGCAGGGTCTTTCCAATTCACCCCTCCACTTT.

The chain joins TRBV6-5 to TRBJ2-5; tentatively, D is TRBD1 (5 bases). Deletions cut 4 bases from V and 2 bases from J, with 14 bases between. The V gene's germline CDR1 is MNHEY and CDR2 SVGAGI. CDR3 size: 15 residues. CDR3 region: CASSSPLAGQETQYF. CDR3 sequence (DNA): TGTGCCAGCAGTTCCCCCTTGGCAGGGCAAGAGACCCAGTACTTC.

The chain has TRBV18 and TRBJ2-5, with no clear D. This CDR3 has 12 amino acids. Trimming took 2 bases from V and 2 from J, leaving 3 bases between them. Germline lookup yields CDR1 KGHSH and CDR2 LQKENI. DNA of the CDR3: TGTGCCAGCTCACCAGCACAAGAGACCCAGTACTTC. Its translation: CASSPAQETQYF.

This rearrangement joins TRBV19 to TRBJ1-2; 7 positions agree with TRBD1. V was pared by 5 bases and J by 1 base, with 4 bases of the junction left unmatched. CDR3 size: 14 residues. Germline V gene lookup returns CDR1 LNHDA and CDR2 SQIVND (reference sequence). The CDR3 nucleotides read TGTGCCAGTAGTGTCAGACAGGGTAACTATGGCTACACCTTC. Translating gives CASSVRQGNYGYTF.

This chain joins TRBV11-1 and TRBJ2-1; 11 bases agree with TRBD2. The CDR3 runs 17 residues. Germline loops: CDR1 SGHAT, CDR2 FQDESV (reference sequence). The trim removed 5 bases at V and 3 bases at J, leaving 9 bases unmatched. The CDR3 loop is CASSPQPLAGGYNEQFF. The CDR3 coding sequence is TGTGCCAGCAGCCCCCAGCCCCTAGCGGGGGGCTACAATGAGCAGTTCTTC.

The CDR3 sequence is CASSPAFLLGYSTDTQYF. CDR3 bases: TGCGCCAGCAGTCCAGCTTTCCTCTTAGGATATTCCACAGATACGCAGTATTTT. The chain is built from TRBV23-1 and TRBJ2-3; D call uncertain. TRBV23-1 is sorted into the ORF group, with uncertain function. V shed 4 bases and J shed 2 bases, with 22 bases lying between them. CDR3 length: 18 amino acids.

The J gene is TRBJ2-1, the V gene TRBV11-3; possibly TRBD1 for D (5 bases). Per germline, CDR1 SGHNT and CDR2 YENEEA. This CDR3 region has 16 residues. V lost 0 bases, J lost 4 bases, and 13 bases lay in between. The CDR3 spells CASSLDATASYNEQFF. CDR3 in DNA: TGTGCCAGCAGCTTAGATGCGACAGCCTCATACAATGAGCAGTTCTTC.

This clone showed up just once. The chain recombines TRBV6-1 with TRBJ1-1; 7 bases map to TRBD1. CDR1 MNHNS and CDR2 SASEGT come from the germline V gene. The CDR3 consists of 14 residues. V dropped 4 bases and J dropped 4; count of bases not matched to a gene: 6. The CDR3 nucleotides read TGTGCCAGCAGTGCCGGGACAGCTGCCACTGAAGCTTTCTTT. It encodes CASSAGTAATEAFF.

This clone was seen just once. V gene TRBV25-1 combines with J gene TRBJ2-5; D possibly corresponds to TRBD2 (6 bases). The length of the CDR3 is 14 residues. Trimming removed 4 bases from V and 2 bases from J, with 11 bases in between. Germline loops: CDR1 MGHDK, CDR2 SYGVNS. The CDR3 sequence: CASSVLAVQETQYF. In nucleotides, the CDR3 is TGTGCCAGCAGTGTACTAGCCGTGCAAGAGACCCAGTACTTC.

The genes are TRBV19 and TRBJ1-3, with D maybe TRBD1 (6 bases). CDR1 and CDR2 from the germline V gene are LNHDA and SQIVND (reference sequence). This CDR3 region has 12 residues. Trimming left V 6 bases short and J 7 bases short, with 10 bases between. CDR3 DNA sequence: TGTGCCAGTAGACAGGGTAGGAACACCATATATTTT. Residues: CASRQGRNTIYF.

The gene calls are TRBV7-6 and TRBJ1-2; 10 nucleotides match TRBD1. CDR3 length: 13 residues. V lost 4 bases and J lost 6; bases outside the gene matches: 2. Germline CDR1 is SGHVS and CDR2 is FNYEAQ. The CDR3 bases are TGTGCCAGCAGCTGGACAGGGGGAGATGGCTACACCTTC. This sequence encodes CASSWTGGDGYTF.

The chain couples TRBV19 to TRBJ2-1; no clear D gene. The germline V gene encodes CDR1 LNHDA and CDR2 SQIVND (reference sequence). Between the trimmed V and J ends, which lost 9 bases and 0 bases, there was a span of 12 bases. The length of the CDR3 is 14 residues. DNA of the CDR3: TGTGCCAGCGCCCCCATGCACTCCTACAATGAGCAGTTCTTC. Translating gives CASAPMHSYNEQFF.

V and J are TRBV6-1 and TRBJ1-2, with D uncertain. Between the trimmed V and J ends, which lost 1 base and 4 bases, there was a span of 10 bases. CDR3 length equals 14 residues. The germline V gene encodes CDR1 MNHNS and CDR2 SASEGT. The chain's CDR3 is CASSEEAWGYGYTF. The CDR3 DNA is TGTGCCAGCAGTGAAGAGGCCTGGGGCTATGGCTACACCTTC.

Notes on this clone: The junction departs from the called germline gene at one end, perhaps through a read error. V and J are TRBV9 and TRBJ1-2; possible D gene TRBD1, 6 bases. The CDR3 is made up of 14 amino acids. Germline lookup yields CDR1 SGDLS and CDR2 YYNGEE. As DNA, the CDR3 is TGTGCCAGCAGCCCCGGGTGGGGATGGGACACGCGGAGCTTC. Translated, it gives CASSPGWGWDTRSF.